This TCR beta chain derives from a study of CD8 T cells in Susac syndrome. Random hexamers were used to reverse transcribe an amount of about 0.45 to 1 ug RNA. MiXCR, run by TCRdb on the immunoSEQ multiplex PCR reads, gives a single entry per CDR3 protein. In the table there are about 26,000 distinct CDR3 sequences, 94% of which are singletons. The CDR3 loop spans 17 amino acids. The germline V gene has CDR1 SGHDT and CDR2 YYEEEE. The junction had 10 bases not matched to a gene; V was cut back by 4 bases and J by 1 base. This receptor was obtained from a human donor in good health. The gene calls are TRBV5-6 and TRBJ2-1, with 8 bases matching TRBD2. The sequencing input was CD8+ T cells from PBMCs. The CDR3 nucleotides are TGTGCCAGCAGCCCCACCCTAGCGGGCTCATCCTACAATGAGCAGTTCTTC. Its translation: CASSPTLAGSSYNEQFF. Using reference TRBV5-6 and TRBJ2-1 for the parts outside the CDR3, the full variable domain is DAGVTQSPTHLIKTRGQQVTLRCSPKSGHDTVSWYQQALGQGPQFIFQYYEEEERQRGNFPDRFSGHQFPNYSSELNVNALLLGDSALYLCASSPTLAGSSYNEQFFGPGTRLTVL.